Below are 17 T cell receptor beta chains sequenced from a single sample in a study of T-cell memory formation after mild COVID-19. TCRdb re-called the 5' RACE reads with MiXCR, one entry per CDR3 protein. The sample consists of 250,000 or so distinct CDR3 sequences, over 8.5% of them appearing once. The material sequenced was PBMCs or a T cell subset sorted from them (not recorded which). These TCRs come from a man between 18 and 29 years old who had mild COVID-19 (a few samples of this study predate the infection). Cell type and time point are not known.

This clonotype was recorded at least ten times. This chain links TRBV5-1 with TRBJ2-5; D ambiguous. This CDR3 spans 13 amino acids. V shed 7 bases and J shed 0 bases, with 10 bases lying between them. The germline V gene has CDR1 SGHRS and CDR2 YFSETQ. The CDR3 spells CASHDTYQETQYF. CDR3 DNA: TGCGCCAGCCACGATACGTACCAAGAGACCCAGTACTTC.

This clonotype was found many times. The J gene is TRBJ2-1, the V gene TRBV29-1; D unresolved. CDR3 size: 12 residues. In germline, CDR1 is SQVTM, CDR2 ANQGSEA. Trimming took 5 bases from V and 2 from J, leaving 7 bases between them. Here the CDR3 reads CSVSSAYNEQFF. In DNA form, the CDR3 reads TGCAGCGTTTCCTCAGCCTACAATGAGCAGTTCTTC.

This clonotype was counted a few times. This chain's CDR3 is CASSSYRSKLINEQFF. The DNA of the CDR3 is TGTGCCAGCAGCAGCTACCGATCAAAATTAATCAATGAGCAGTTCTTC. The rearrangement links TRBV5-5 to TRBJ2-1; D uncertain. This CDR3 is 16 amino acids long. Germline CDR1 and CDR2: SGHKS and YYEKEE (reference sequence). V was trimmed by 4 bases and J by 6 bases, leaving 20 bases between them.

The chain carries TRBV7-2 and TRBJ2-1; a weak D match, TRBD2 (6 bases). This CDR3 comprises 14 residues. Deletions cut 5 bases from V and 3 bases from J, with 11 bases between. Germline CDR1 SGHTA, CDR2 FQGNSA. The CDR3 sequence is CASSTGLSYNEQFF. The CDR3 DNA reads as TGTGCCAGCAGCACGGGACTGAGCTACAATGAGCAGTTCTTC. The entire variable domain, with the rest obtained from reference TRBV7-2 and TRBJ2-1, is as follows: GAGVSQSPSNKVTEKGKDVELRCDPISGHTALYWYRQSLGQGLEFLIYFQGNSAPDKSGLPSDRFSAERTGGSVSTLTIQRTQQEDSAVYLCASSTGLSYNEQFFGPGTRLTVL.

This clonotype was recorded at least ten times. The CDR3 coding sequence is TGCAGCGTTGAAGACTACAGCACAGATACGCAGTATTTT. Translating gives CSVEDYSTDTQYF. This chain connects TRBV29-1 to TRBJ2-3; no clear D gene. Trimming removed 0 bases from V and 0 bases from J, with 4 bases in between. Germline loops: CDR1 SQVTM, CDR2 ANQGSEA. The CDR3 is 13 residues long.

The rearrangement links TRBV7-3 to TRBJ2-1, with D possibly matching TRBD2 (5 bases). Germline V gives CDR1 SGHTA, CDR2 FQGTGA. Trimming removed 2 bases from V and 8 bases from J, with 16 bases in between. CDR3 length: 15 residues. The CDR3 DNA follows: TGTGCCAGCAGCTTATACGGGATAGAAGGATATGAGCAGTTCTTC. As protein: CASSLYGIEGYEQFF.

The chain couples TRBV5-1 to TRBJ2-7, with a possible D match to TRBD2 (6 bases). V lost 3 bases to trimming and J lost 3 bases, with 13 bases between them. This CDR3 has 14 amino acids. Germline loops: CDR1 SGHRS, CDR2 YFSETQ. CDR3 loop: CASSWEEANYEQYF. The DNA of the CDR3 is TGCGCCAGCAGCTGGGAGGAAGCCAACTACGAGCAGTACTTC.

J is TRBJ1-2 and V is TRBV6-5; TRBD1 matches at 9 bases. This CDR3 is built from 17 residues. Germline loops: CDR1 MNHEY, CDR2 SVGAGI. With 5 bases clipped from V and 4 bases from J, the junction kept 14 bases outside the gene matches. The CDR3: CASSNRGTGRGAYGYTF. As DNA, the CDR3 is TGTGCCAGCAGTAACCGGGGGACAGGGCGAGGGGCCTATGGCTACACCTTC.

The rearrangement links TRBV24-1 to TRBJ1-1; unclear D gene. The CDR3 length is 12 residues. V was pared by 4 bases and J by 4 bases, with 6 bases between. CDR1 is KGHDR, CDR2 SFDVKD, per germline. CDR3 coding DNA: TGTGCCACCAGTGAGGGAGGCACTGAAGCTTTCTTT. It encodes CATSEGGTEAFF.

The V and J genes are TRBV29-1 and TRBJ1-5, with D possibly matching TRBD1 (5 bases). V lost 6 bases and J lost 1, with 16 bases in between. The CDR3 sequence is 15 residues long. Germline V gives CDR1 SQVTM, CDR2 ANQGSEA. The CDR3 sequence is CSVRVRDGSNQPQHF. CDR3 sequence (DNA): TGCAGCGTCAGGGTCCGGGACGGGAGCAATCAGCCCCAGCATTTT. Full variable domain (rest looked up from reference TRBV29-1 and TRBJ1-5): SAVISQKPSRDICQRGTSLTIQCQVDSQVTMMFWYRQQPGQSLTLIATANQGSEATYESGFVIDKFPISRPNLTFSTLTVSNMSPEDSSIYLCSVRVRDGSNQPQHFGDGTRLSIL.

This clonotype was seen at least ten times. This CDR3 is CASSLSTLSYNEQFF. DNA for the CDR3: TGCGCCAGCAGCTTGTCAACACTCTCCTACAATGAGCAGTTCTTC. The chain employs TRBV5-1 and TRBJ2-1, with D uncertain. Germline V gives CDR1 SGHRS, CDR2 YFSETQ. The CDR3 contains 15 residues. V lost 1 base to trimming and J lost 0 bases, with 8 bases between them.

J is TRBJ1-4 and V is TRBV4-2; tentative D call: TRBD1 (6 bases). The CDR3 loop spans 16 amino acids. The V end was cut by 0 bases, the J end by 1 base, with 9 bases between. CDR1 is LGHNA and CDR2 is YNFKEQ in the germline V gene. CDR3 DNA sequence: TGTGCCAGCAGCCAAGATTGGGGGCGAACTAATGAAAAACTGTTTTTT. Translating gives CASSQDWGRTNEKLFF.

This clonotype was counted ten times or more. The chain recombines TRBV12-3 or TRBV12-4 with TRBJ2-1, with 11 bases lining up with TRBD2. The CDR3 covers 14 residues. The trim removed 5 bases at V and 7 bases at J, leaving 4 bases unmatched. CDR3 sequence: CASSVSGGANEQFF. In DNA form, the CDR3 reads TGTGCCAGCAGTGTTAGCGGGGGGGCGAATGAGCAGTTCTTC.

This clonotype showed up just a few times. The chain employs TRBV12-3 or TRBV12-4 and TRBJ2-3; TRBD2 aligns across 9 bases. The CDR3 runs 16 residues. V was pared by 3 bases and J by 3 bases, with 7 bases of the junction left unmatched. CDR3 protein: CASSFRRGGVTDTQYF. CDR3 nucleotide sequence: TGTGCCAGCAGTTTTCGGCGGGGGGGCGTAACAGATACGCAGTATTTT.

This clonotype has only a few counts. This clone may be a read error of a much larger clone one base away. The V gene is TRBV7-2, the J gene TRBJ2-1; perhaps D is TRBD1 or TRBD2 (5 bases each). The CDR3 is 13 amino acids. Germline V CDR1 and CDR2: SGHTA, FQGNSA. The CDR3 is CATSWGRHNEQFF. CDR3 bases: TGTGCCACCAGCTGGGGACGGCACAATGAGCAGTTCTTC.

The chain carries TRBV20-1 and TRBJ1-5, with D perhaps TRBD1 (5 bases). Germline CDR1 reads DFQATT; CDR2 reads SNEGSKA (reference sequence). Trimming removed 5 bases at V and 1 base at J, with 12 bases between. The CDR3 extends over 14 amino acids. The CDR3 DNA sequence: TGCAGTGCTTATGGCAGGGCGAGCAATCAGCCCCAGCATTTT. It codes for CSAYGRASNQPQHF.

Only a few counts were recorded for this clonotype. The genes are TRBV24-1 and TRBJ2-1; the match to TRBD2 covers 9 bases. Germline assignment: CDR1 KGHDR and CDR2 SFDVKD. J gave up 4 bases and V 3 bases, and 9 bases lay outside the gene matches. The CDR3 totals 17 residues. The CDR3 DNA follows: TGTGCCACCAGTGATCCCTTAAGGGCGGGGGGGTACAATGAGCAGTTCTTC. Its protein product is CATSDPLRAGGYNEQFF.